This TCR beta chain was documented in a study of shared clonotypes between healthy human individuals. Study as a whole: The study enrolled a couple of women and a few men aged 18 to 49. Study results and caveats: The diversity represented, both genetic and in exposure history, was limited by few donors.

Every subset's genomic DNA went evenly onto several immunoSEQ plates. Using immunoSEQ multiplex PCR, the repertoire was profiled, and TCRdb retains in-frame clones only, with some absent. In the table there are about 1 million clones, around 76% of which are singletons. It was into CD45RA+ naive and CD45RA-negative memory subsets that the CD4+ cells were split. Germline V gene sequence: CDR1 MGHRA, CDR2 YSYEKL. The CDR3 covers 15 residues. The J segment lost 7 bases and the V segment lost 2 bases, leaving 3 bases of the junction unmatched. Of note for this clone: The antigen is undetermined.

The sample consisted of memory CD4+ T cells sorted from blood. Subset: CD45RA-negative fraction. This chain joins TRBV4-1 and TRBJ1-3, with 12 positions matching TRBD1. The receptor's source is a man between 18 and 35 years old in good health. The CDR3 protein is CASSQIGTGGNTIYF. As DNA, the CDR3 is TGCGCCAGCAGCCAAATAGGGACAGGGGGCAACACCATATATTTT.